These 5 T cell receptor beta chains came from one sample sequenced in a study of shared clonotypes between healthy human individuals. Sequenced by immunoSEQ multiplex PCR; TCRdb stores in-frame clones only, minus some. The repertoire consists of 2 million to 3 million clones, with 80% to 95% occurring once and the leading ten covering 0.36%. Sequencing was performed on naive CD4+ T cells from PBMCs. Subset here: CD45RA+ positively selected. The receptors here all came from a man between 18 and 29 years old in good health. Some clones in this sample may be carry-over from other donors' samples.

This chain connects TRBV29-1 to TRBJ1-2; tentatively, D is TRBD1 (6 bases). V lost 4 bases and J lost 3, with 24 bases in between. CDR1 is SQVTM, CDR2 ANQGSEA, per germline. The length of the CDR3 is 17 residues. This CDR3 reads CSVGGPPSGGADYGYTF. DNA of the CDR3: TGCAGCGTTGGAGGTCCCCCGTCGGGGGGCGCGGACTATGGCTACACCTTC.

This clone was detected once. This chain joins TRBV15 and TRBJ1-4; D possibly corresponds to TRBD1 (5 bases). CDR1 and CDR2 (germline): LNHNV, YYDKDF (reference sequence). With 0 bases removed from V and 12 bases from J, the gap between germline ends came to 14 bases. This CDR3 contains 14 residues. The CDR3 sequence: CATSRDPRAGELFF. DNA of the CDR3: TGTGCCACCAGCAGAGATCCCCGGGCGGGGGAACTGTTTTTT.

This clone came up once. This chain connects TRBV6-5 to TRBJ1-6, with a possible D match to TRBD1 (6 bases). V lost 6 bases and J lost 5, with 11 bases in between. Germline V gene lookup returns CDR1 MNHEY and CDR2 SVGAGI. The CDR3 runs 14 residues. The CDR3 region is CASRGATDNSPLHF. CDR3 nucleotides: TGTGCCAGCAGGGGGGCAACGGATAATTCACCCCTCCACTTT.

J is TRBJ1-2 and V is TRBV25-1; D not certain. The CDR3 is 15 residues long. Germline V gene sequence: CDR1 MGHDK, CDR2 SYGVNS. V was pared by 2 bases and J by 7 bases, with 17 bases between. CDR3 protein: CASSEISTEAPGYTF. Here the CDR3 DNA reads TGTGCCAGCAGTGAAATCTCGACGGAGGCCCCTGGCTACACCTTC.

The chain uses TRBV19 and TRBJ2-3; TRBD1 matches 7 bases. The germline gives CDR1 LNHDA, CDR2 SQIVND (reference sequence). This CDR3 has 16 amino acids. The V gene end was trimmed by 7 bases and the J gene end by 4 bases; junction bases not matched to a gene: 14. CDR3 sequence (DNA): TGTGCCAGTAAGGGCGACAGGGTCGGGCCTGCAGATACGCAGTATTTT. The encoded protein is CASKGDRVGPADTQYF.